This note documents a single T cell receptor beta chain sequence. The target antigen is unknown. This specimen belongs to a study of vaccination and CD4 T cells after COVID-19. Study-wide background: Participants were vaccinated with two doses, given as either BNT162b2 or mRNA-1273 vaccine.

Cultured CD4+ T cell DNA was sequenced using the Oncomine TCR Beta short-read assay. TCRdb used MiXCR to reprocess the PCR reads, holding one entry per CDR3 protein. The sample holds some 6,000 distinct CDR3 sequences, roughly a quarter seen once. Treatment in this sample: roughly 10-day PBMC culture with coronavirus spike peptide pools or control peptides (ViraFEST assay). Gathering of the CD4+ T cells, from the unexposed donor, took place before the COVID-19 pandemic (2011-2018). This clonotype was sampled from a human donor in good health. The sample comprised CD4+ T cells from blood, cultured in vitro.

The CDR3 reads CAREVNTEAFF. In DNA form, the CDR3 reads TGTGCCAGGGAAGTGAACACTGAAGCTTTCTTT. J is TRBJ1-1 and V is TRBV7-9; D gene unclear. Germline CDR1 SEHNR, CDR2 FQNEAQ (reference sequence). Trimming shortened V by 9 bases and J by 0 bases, and 5 bases separated the two germline ends. The CDR3 totals 11 residues. Full variable domain (remainder filled in from reference TRBV7-9 and TRBJ1-1): DTGVSQNPRHKITKRGQNVTFRCDPISEHNRLYWYRQTLGQGPEFLTYFQNEAQLEKSRLLSDRFSAERPKGSFSTLEIQRTEQGDSAMYLCAREVNTEAFFGQGTRLTVV.